The rows below give T cell receptor beta chains drawn from one sample of a study of T cell changes during pregnancy in multiple sclerosis. Sequencing used immunoSEQ multiplex PCR; TCRdb keeps in-frame clones, though not all of them. The table lists 45,000 to 70,000 clones, 90% to 95% of them singletons. This sample comprised CD4+ T cells from peripheral blood mononuclear cells, obtained in the second trimester of pregnancy. The source is a female donor with multiple sclerosis, enrolled in a pregnancy study. Each CDR3 is given with its conserved first and last residue. A D gene is named only where the DNA matches it firmly. Only part of the rows carry a size: once, few, many, or a class if the clone is expanded.

TRBD1,once,TRBV7-9,TRBJ2-7,TGTGCCAGCAGCTCTAGGACAGGCGCCTACGAGCAGTACTTC,CASSSRTGAYEQYF
TRBD2,.,TRBV7-9,TRBJ2-7,TGTGCCAGCAGCTTAGGGATGAGCGGGAGCGGGTACGAGCAGTACTTC,CASSLGMSGSGYEQYF
TRBD1,once,TRBV5-1,TRBJ1-5,TGCGCCAGCAGCTTGGAGTCAGGGGGCGTCGGTCAGCCCCAGCATTTT,CASSLESGGVGQPQHF
.,.,TRBV27,TRBJ2-1,TGTGCCAGCAGTTTACCCCTAGCCAATGAGCAGTTCTTC,CASSLPLANEQFF
TRBD1,.,TRBV20-1,TRBJ1-2,TGCAGTGCCACGACAGGGAACGGCTACACCTTC,CSATTGNGYTF
.,.,TRBV7-2,TRBJ1-2,TGTGCCAGCAGCCCTAACCCGGGTGGGGGGAAAGGCTACACCTTC,CASSPNPGGGKGYTF
.,.,TRBV5-5,TRBJ2-7,TGTGCCAGCAGCCCTTCCCTTACCGGGACTTCCTACGAGCAGTACTTC,CASSPSLTGTSYEQYF
.,.,TRBV5-6,TRBJ2-5,TGTGCCAGCAGCCTGCGACGGAGAGAGACCCAGTACTTC,CASSLRRRETQYF
TRBD1,.,TRBV2,TRBJ1-1,TGTGCCAGCAGTCCGGGACAGCGAAACACTGAAGCTTTCTTT,CASSPGQRNTEAFF
.,.,TRBV5-1,TRBJ2-7,TGCGCCAGCAGCTTGGGGGGCAGGGTCTACGAGCAGTACTTC,CASSLGGRVYEQYF
TRBD2,once,TRBV30,TRBJ2-2,TGTGCCTGGAGTGGGAGGACTAGCGGGAGGACCGGCGGGGAGCTGTTTTTT,CAWSGRTSGRTGGELFF
TRBD2,.,TRBV7-6,TRBJ2-3,TGTGCCAGCAGCTCGGGACTAGCGGGAGGCACAGATACGCAGTATTTT,CASSSGLAGGTDTQYF
.,.,TRBV7-6,TRBJ2-1,TGTGCCAGCAGCGGAACTAGTGGAGGGGGCGACAATGAGCAGTTCTTC,CASSGTSGGGDNEQFF
.,.,TRBV4-2,TRBJ1-3,TGTGCCAGCAGCCAAGACAGGGCATCCGGAAACACCATATATTTT,CASSQDRASGNTIYF
.,.,TRBV7-2,TRBJ2-3,TGTGCCAGCAGCTTAGTGGGGGGAATTTCCACAGATACGCAGTATTTT,CASSLVGGISTDTQYF
.,.,TRBV5-1,TRBJ1-2,TGCGCCAGCCAGCCCACCCCTGGACGGGAACATGGCTACACCTTC,CASQPTPGREHGYTF
TRBD1,.,TRBV5-1,TRBJ1-6,TGCGCCAGCAGCTTGAGACAGGGTGGTTCACCCCTCCACTTT,CASSLRQGGSPLHF
TRBD1,.,TRBV19,TRBJ1-1,TGTGCCAGTACCCCGAGGGACAGGGGGCTCGGGAACACTGAAGCTTTCTTT,CASTPRDRGLGNTEAFF
TRBD2,.,TRBV30,TRBJ2-3,TGTGCCCTGGAGTATGGGACTAGCGGGACTAGCACAGATACGCAGTATTTT,CALEYGTSGTSTDTQYF